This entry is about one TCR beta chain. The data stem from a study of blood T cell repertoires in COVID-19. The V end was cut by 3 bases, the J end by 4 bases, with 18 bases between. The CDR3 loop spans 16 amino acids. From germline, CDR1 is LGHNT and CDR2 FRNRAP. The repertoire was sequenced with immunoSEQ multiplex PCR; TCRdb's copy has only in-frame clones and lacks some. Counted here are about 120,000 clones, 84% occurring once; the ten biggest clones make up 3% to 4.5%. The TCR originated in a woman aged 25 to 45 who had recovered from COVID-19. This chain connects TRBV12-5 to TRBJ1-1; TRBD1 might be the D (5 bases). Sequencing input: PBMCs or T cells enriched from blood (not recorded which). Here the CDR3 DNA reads TGTGCTAGTGGTTTCCCGACAGCGACATGGTCCACTGAAGCTTTCTTT. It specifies CASGFPTATWSTEAFF.